Shown below are 28 T cell receptor beta chains from a single sample sequenced in a study of T cells in Graves' hyperthyroidism and ophthalmopathy. Authors of the study amplified TCR beta CDR3 regions from RNA transcripts. TCR CDR3 underwent first-round RT-PCR with the HTBI primer set. TCRdb processed the multiplex PCR reads anew with MiXCR; each CDR3 protein has one entry. Among about 500,000 distinct CDR3 sequences listed, 17% were seen once. The sequenced sample was blood. The receptor set was obtained from a woman aged 18-35 years with Graves' ophthalmopathy.

The gene calls are TRBV7-2 and TRBJ2-6; 8 positions agree with TRBD1. Looked up from germline, CDR1 is SGHTA and CDR2 is FQGNSA. V shed 3 bases and J 0 bases; nucleotides not matched to a gene: 10. There are 19 residues in the CDR3. The CDR3 spells CASSFGTGTLPSGANVLTF. The CDR3, as DNA: TGTGCCAGCAGCTTCGGGACAGGTACCCTTCCCTCTGGGGCCAACGTCCTGACTTTC.

This clonotype has more than one count but fewer than ten. The chain joins TRBV12-3 or TRBV12-4 to TRBJ1-4; D is unclear. The CDR3 totals 14 residues. V lost 2 bases to trimming and J lost 3 bases, with 7 bases between them. The chain's CDR3 is CASSLQSPNEKLFF. In DNA, the CDR3 is TGTGCCAGCAGTTTACAGAGCCCTAATGAAAAACTGTTTTTT.

This clonotype has at least ten counts. The chain combines TRBV13 with TRBJ2-7; possible D gene TRBD2, 5 bases. Germline values: CDR1 PRHDT, CDR2 FYEKMQ (reference sequence). CDR3 length: 14 amino acids. The V gene lost 2 bases and the J gene lost 3 bases, with 11 bases spanning the gap. The CDR3 reads CASSLLEGNYEQYF. For the CDR3, the DNA is TGTGCCAGCAGCTTACTCGAGGGCAACTACGAGCAGTACTTC.

CDR3 sequence: CASSATPTKETQYF. The CDR3 nucleotides are TGTGCCAGCAGCGCTACCCCGACAAAAGAGACCCAGTACTTC. The rearrangement joins TRBV9 to TRBJ2-5; D is uncertain. Germline V gene data show CDR1 as SGDLS and CDR2 as YYNGEE. CDR3 length: 14 amino acids. Between the trimmed V and J ends, which lost 3 bases and 3 bases, there was a span of 12 bases.

This clonotype was counted at least ten times. CDR3 protein: CAWALGTDTYEQYF. The DNA for the CDR3 is TGTGCCTGGGCCCTCGGGACTGACACCTACGAGCAGTACTTC. The chain carries TRBV30 and TRBJ2-7; possibly TRBD2 for D (6 bases). V was shortened by 5 bases and J by 2 bases, with 16 bases between the two germline ends. The germline V gene encodes CDR1 GTSNPN and CDR2 SVGIG (reference sequence). This CDR3 spans 14 amino acids.

V usage is TRBV20-1 and J usage is TRBJ2-1; the D gene is possibly TRBD2 (6 bases). The length of the CDR3 is 14 residues. Germline assignment: CDR1 DFQATT and CDR2 SNEGSKA (reference sequence). Trimming stripped 0 bases from V and 2 bases from J, with 8 bases between. The CDR3 here is CSAREGGPYNEQFF. CDR3 nucleotide sequence: TGCAGTGCTAGAGAAGGAGGGCCCTACAATGAGCAGTTCTTC.

This clonotype has ten or more counts. This chain connects TRBV6-2 or TRBV6-3 to TRBJ2-3; the D is unclear. The germline CDR1 and CDR2 sequences are MNHEY and SVGEGT. The CDR3 totals 12 residues. V dropped 5 bases and J dropped 2 bases, with 5 bases sitting between them. The CDR3: CASSKNTDTQYF. CDR3 DNA sequence: TGTGCCAGCAGTAAAAACACAGATACGCAGTATTTT.

This clonotype turned up a few times. This chain connects TRBV20-1 to TRBJ1-5, with 7 bases identical to TRBD1. Per the germline V gene, CDR1 is DFQATT and CDR2 is SNEGSKA (reference sequence). With V trimmed by 1 base and J by 4 bases, 10 bases remained unmatched. The CDR3 loop spans 16 amino acids. As DNA, the CDR3 is TGCAGTGCTAGAGCCTCAGGGGGAGGGATTAATCAGCCCCAGCATTTT. Amino acid sequence: CSARASGGGINQPQHF.

The V and J genes are TRBV7-6 and TRBJ2-3; 14 positions match TRBD2. Germline lookup yields CDR1 SGHVS and CDR2 FNYEAQ. The V segment lost 6 bases and the J segment 3 bases; nucleotides outside the gene matches: 5. The CDR3 is 16 amino acids. CDR3 coding DNA: TGTGCCAGCAGGCGGACTAGCGGGGGGTTGACAGATACGCAGTATTTT. The encoded protein is CASRRTSGGLTDTQYF.

This clonotype was detected a few times. The chain recombines TRBV6-4 with TRBJ2-1, with 7 nucleotides matching TRBD2. V was pared by 0 bases and J by 4 bases, with 0 bases of the junction left unmatched. This CDR3 has 14 residues. The V gene's germline CDR1 is MRHNA and CDR2 SNTAGT. The CDR3 bases are TGTGCCAGCAGTGACTCAGCGGGGTACAATGAGCAGTTCTTC. It is translated as CASSDSAGYNEQFF.

This clonotype showed up just a few times. The CDR3 DNA sequence: TGTGCCAGCAGCTTGGGGGGCGGCCTATCCTCTGGGGCCAACGTCCTGACTTTC. Residues: CASSLGGGLSSGANVLTF. The chain couples TRBV5-4 to TRBJ2-6; D may be TRBD1 (5 bases). Per germline, CDR1 SGHNT and CDR2 YYREEE (reference sequence). The CDR3 has 18 residues. Trimming left V 0 bases short and J 0 bases short, with 13 bases between.

This clonotype was picked up many times. The chain is built from TRBV2 and TRBJ2-6, with TRBD1 identical over 7 bases. Looked up from germline, CDR1 is SNHLY and CDR2 is FYNNEI. Trimming cost V 0 bases and J 2 bases; bases outside gene matches: 10. The CDR3 totals 19 residues. The CDR3: CASSEAGRQGWPGANVLTF. The CDR3 DNA is TGTGCCAGCAGTGAAGCAGGGAGACAGGGATGGCCTGGGGCCAACGTCCTGACTTTC.

The sample holds a few counts of this clonotype. The chain couples TRBV24-1 to TRBJ1-1; TRBD1 matches 8 bases. CDR1 KGHDR and CDR2 SFDVKD come from the germline V gene. The CDR3 loop spans 16 amino acids. J lost 6 bases, V lost 9 bases, and 17 bases had no gene match. This chain's CDR3 is CATVMRPGQDISEAFF. As DNA, the CDR3 is TGTGCCACCGTTATGAGGCCGGGACAGGATATCTCTGAAGCTTTCTTT.

This clonotype was found many times. The V gene is TRBV20-1, the J gene TRBJ2-3, with D unresolved. Germline V lookup: CDR1 DFQATT, CDR2 SNEGSKA (reference sequence). The CDR3 consists of 14 residues. V was trimmed by 1 base and J by 1 base, leaving 9 bases between them. This CDR3 reads CSARGGIGTDTQYF. In DNA form, the CDR3 reads TGCAGTGCTAGAGGTGGAATCGGCACAGATACGCAGTATTTT.

This clonotype appeared many times. The rearrangement joins TRBV7-2 to TRBJ1-1; D gene uncertain. The CDR3 length is 14 residues. V lost 2 bases and J 1 base, leaving 8 bases between the germline ends. The germline CDR1 and CDR2 sequences are SGHTA and FQGNSA. The CDR3 reads CASSLKSGNTEAFF. The CDR3 DNA follows: TGTGCCAGCAGCTTAAAATCTGGGAACACTGAAGCTTTCTTT.

The rearrangement uses TRBV19 and TRBJ1-1, with D possibly being TRBD1 (6 bases). From germline, CDR1 is LNHDA and CDR2 SQIVND (reference sequence). This CDR3 is 15 amino acids long. Between the trimmed V and J ends, which lost 0 bases and 3 bases, there was a span of 11 bases. Written as DNA, the CDR3 is TGTGCCAGTAGTATAGATCCAGGGGAGGACACTGAAGCTTTCTTT. Encoded protein: CASSIDPGEDTEAFF. Complete variable domain (other parts from reference TRBV19 and TRBJ1-1): DGGITQSPKYLFRKEGQNVTLSCEQNLNHDAMYWYRQDPGQGLRLIYYSQIVNDFQKGDIAEGYSVSREKKESFPLTVTSAQKNPTAFYLCASSIDPGEDTEAFFGQGTRLTVV.

This clonotype was counted at least ten times. The chain combines TRBV5-8 with TRBJ2-1, with 11 bases fitting TRBD2. The CDR3 spans 17 residues. The J segment lost 9 bases and the V segment lost 3 bases, leaving 14 bases of the junction unmatched. The germline CDR1 and CDR2 sequences are SGHTS and YDEGEE. The CDR3 nucleotides are TGTGCCAGCAGCTCAGGGGGGACTAGCGGTGGGGTCTTTGAGCAGTTCTTC. Translating gives CASSSGGTSGGVFEQFF.

In its sample, this clonotype was seen many times. V and J are TRBV6-1 and TRBJ1-1, with TRBD1 identical over 7 bases. CDR3 length: 13 residues. The germline CDR1 and CDR2 sequences are MNHNS and SASEGT. After removal of 2 bases from V and 7 bases from J, the junction contained 4 bases not matched to a gene. CDR3 loop: CASSEYRGVEAFF. CDR3 nucleotides: TGTGCCAGCAGTGAATACAGGGGTGTTGAAGCTTTCTTT.

The chain combines TRBV9 with TRBJ2-1; 13 bases line up with TRBD2. V was pared by 3 bases and J by 2 bases, with 5 bases of the junction left unmatched. CDR1 SGDLS and CDR2 YYNGEE come from the germline V gene. The CDR3 extends over 17 amino acids. The CDR3 DNA follows: TGTGCCAGCAGCGGACACGGACTAGCGGGAGCCTACAATGAGCAGTTCTTC. Translating it yields CASSGHGLAGAYNEQFF.

The sample holds a few counts of this clonotype. V is TRBV5-5 and J is TRBJ2-7; D remains unclear. CDR1 SGHKS and CDR2 YYEKEE come from the germline V gene (reference sequence). This CDR3 is 13 amino acids long. Trimming took 2 bases from V and 1 from J, leaving 7 bases between them. The CDR3 loop is CASSLELSYEQYF. Here the CDR3 DNA reads TGTGCCAGCAGCTTAGAGCTTTCCTACGAGCAGTACTTC.

In this sample, this clonotype turned up many times. J is TRBJ1-1 and V is TRBV7-2, with D possibly TRBD1 on 5 matching bases. Germline values: CDR1 SGHTA, CDR2 FQGNSA. V was trimmed by 1 base and J by 5 bases, leaving 14 bases between them. The CDR3 has 15 amino acids. CDR3 amino acids: CASSLVRVFGTEAFF. In DNA, the CDR3 is TGTGCCAGCAGCTTAGTCAGGGTTTTTGGAACTGAAGCTTTCTTT.

This clonotype has just a few counts. The rearrangement uses TRBV10-3 and TRBJ1-1; D not resolved. The germline gives CDR1 ENHRY, CDR2 SYGVKD. V lost 3 bases, J lost 13 bases, and 12 bases lay in between. The length of the CDR3 is 11 residues. The CDR3 spells CAISDRPVGFF. Written as DNA, the CDR3 is TGTGCCATCAGTGACAGGCCTGTCGGTTTCTTT.

This clonotype turned up a few times. This chain links TRBV7-9 with TRBJ1-4; 8 nucleotides agree with TRBD1. V was pared by 6 bases and J by 8 bases, with 11 bases of the junction left unmatched. From germline, CDR1 is SEHNR and CDR2 FQNEAQ (reference sequence). This CDR3 spans 15 amino acids. This CDR3 reads CASSRDRGGNEKLFF. DNA for the CDR3: TGTGCCAGCAGTCGCGACAGGGGAGGAAACGAAAAACTGTTTTTT.

This clonotype was detected many times. The gene calls are TRBV5-1 and TRBJ1-2; D gene unclear. The CDR3 runs 13 residues. CDR1 is SGHRS and CDR2 is YFSETQ in the germline V gene. V lost 0 bases, J lost 5 bases, and 8 bases lay in between. The CDR3 DNA reads as TGCGCCAGCAGCTTGGATAGGGAGTATGGCTACACCTTC. It encodes CASSLDREYGYTF.

This clonotype was counted many times. The chain has TRBV7-8 and TRBJ2-7; tentative D call: TRBD1 (6 bases). CDR1 is SGHVS, CDR2 FQNEAQ, per germline. This CDR3 has 15 amino acids. Trimming took off 5 bases at V and 7 bases at J, with 21 bases between the two ends. The CDR3 region is CASSPRGRGEGEQYF. The CDR3 DNA follows: TGTGCCAGCAGCCCCCGGGGCAGGGGTGAAGGGGAGCAGTACTTC. Full variable domain (remainder filled in from reference TRBV7-8 and TRBJ2-7): GAGVSQSPRYKVAKRGQDVALRCDPISGHVSLFWYQQALGQGPEFLTYFQNEAQLDKSGLPSDRFFAERPEGSVSTLKIQRTQQEDSAVYLCASSPRGRGEGEQYFGPGTRLTVT.

This clonotype has just a few counts. V is TRBV14 and J is TRBJ2-1, with 7 bases fitting TRBD2. Germline V CDR1 and CDR2: SGHDN, FVKESK. V lost 0 bases and J lost 2; bases outside the gene matches: 7. This CDR3 has 17 residues. Here the CDR3 DNA reads TGTGCCAGCAGCCAAGAGGAATGGGGGGGACCCTACAATGAGCAGTTCTTC. This encodes CASSQEEWGGPYNEQFF.

This chain links TRBV10-3 with TRBJ1-2, with 7 positions matching TRBD1. The V gene's germline CDR1 is ENHRY and CDR2 SYGVKD. The CDR3 totals 13 residues. V trimming: 3 bases; J trimming: 7 bases; junction bases outside the gene matches: 5. Here the CDR3 DNA reads TGTGCCATCAGTGAAAAGGGGGCTCTTGGCTACACCTTC. Residues: CAISEKGALGYTF.

This clonotype was detected many times. The chain employs TRBV30 and TRBJ2-1; 8 positions agree with TRBD2. The CDR3 is made up of 15 amino acids. The junction had 10 bases not matched to a gene; V was cut back by 0 bases and J by 9 bases. Germline V CDR1 and CDR2: GTSNPN, SVGIG (reference sequence). In nucleotides, the CDR3 is TGTGCCTGGAGTGTTGGTAGCGGGACCCCGGGTGAGCAGTTCTTC. Its translation is CAWSVGSGTPGEQFF.